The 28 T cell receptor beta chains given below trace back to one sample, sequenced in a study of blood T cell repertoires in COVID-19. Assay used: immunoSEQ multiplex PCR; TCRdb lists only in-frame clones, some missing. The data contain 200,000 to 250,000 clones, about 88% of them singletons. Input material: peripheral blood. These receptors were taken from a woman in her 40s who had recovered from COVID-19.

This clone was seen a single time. CDR3 loop: CATNSDPSGGELFF. DNA of the CDR3: TGTGCCACAAACTCCGACCCTTCGGGCGGGGAGCTGTTTTTT. The chain recombines TRBV10-3 with TRBJ2-2; D is undetermined. Trimming removed 10 bases from V and 7 bases from J, with 19 bases in between. Germline V gene lookup returns CDR1 ENHRY and CDR2 SYGVKD. The CDR3 has 14 amino acids.

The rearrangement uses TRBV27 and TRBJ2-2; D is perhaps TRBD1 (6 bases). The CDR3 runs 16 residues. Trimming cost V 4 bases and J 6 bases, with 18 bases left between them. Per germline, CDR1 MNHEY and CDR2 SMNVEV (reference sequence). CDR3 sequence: CASSSQQVGAAGELFF. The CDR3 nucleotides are TGTGCCAGCAGTTCGCAACAGGTGGGGGCCGCCGGGGAGCTGTTTTTT.

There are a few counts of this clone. CDR3 residues: CASSSEGTGWSSGNTIYF. The DNA for the CDR3 is TGTGCCAGCAGCTCAGAGGGGACAGGATGGAGCTCTGGAAACACCATATATTTT. This chain links TRBV7-2 with TRBJ1-3, with 8 bases that match TRBD1. V lost 4 bases, J lost 0 bases, and 11 bases stayed unmatched. There are 18 residues in the CDR3. CDR1 is SGHTA and CDR2 is FQGNSA in the germline V gene.

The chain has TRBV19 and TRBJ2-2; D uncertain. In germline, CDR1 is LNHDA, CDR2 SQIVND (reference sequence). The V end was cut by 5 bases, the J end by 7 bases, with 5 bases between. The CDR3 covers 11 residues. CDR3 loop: CASSDFGELFF. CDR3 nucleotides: TGTGCCAGTAGTGACTTCGGGGAGCTGTTTTTT.

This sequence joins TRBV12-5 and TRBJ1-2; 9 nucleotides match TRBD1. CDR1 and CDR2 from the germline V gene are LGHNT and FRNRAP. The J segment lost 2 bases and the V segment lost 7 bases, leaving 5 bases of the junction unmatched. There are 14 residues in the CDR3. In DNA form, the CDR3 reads TGTGCTAGTGCCCCGGACAGGGGAAACTATGGCTACACCTTC. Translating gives CASAPDRGNYGYTF.

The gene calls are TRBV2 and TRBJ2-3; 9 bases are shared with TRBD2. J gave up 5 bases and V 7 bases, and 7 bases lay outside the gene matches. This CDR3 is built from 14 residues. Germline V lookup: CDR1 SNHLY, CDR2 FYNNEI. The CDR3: CASKGGGAVDTQYF. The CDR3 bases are TGTGCCAGCAAGGGCGGGGGGGCCGTAGATACGCAGTATTTT.

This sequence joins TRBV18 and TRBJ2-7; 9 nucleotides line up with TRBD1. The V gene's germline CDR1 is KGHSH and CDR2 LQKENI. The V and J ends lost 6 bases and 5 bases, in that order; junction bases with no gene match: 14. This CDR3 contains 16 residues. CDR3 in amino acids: CASSQLPGQGSNEQYF. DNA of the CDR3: TGTGCCAGCTCCCAATTACCGGGACAGGGTAGCAACGAGCAGTACTTC.

The CDR3 sequence: CASSFSGGAEETQYF. The CDR3 DNA sequence: TGTGCCAGCAGTTTTAGCGGGGGGGCCGAAGAGACCCAGTACTTC. V usage is TRBV6-5 and J usage is TRBJ2-5; TRBD2 matches at 11 bases. Germline assignment: CDR1 MNHEY and CDR2 SVGAGI. Trimming cost V 4 bases and J 3 bases; bases outside gene matches: 4. The CDR3 is 15 amino acids.

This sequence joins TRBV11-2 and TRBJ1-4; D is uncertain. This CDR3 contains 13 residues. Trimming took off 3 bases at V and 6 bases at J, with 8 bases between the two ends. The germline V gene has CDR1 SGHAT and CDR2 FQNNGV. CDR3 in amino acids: CASSLIQYEKLFF. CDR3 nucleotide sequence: TGTGCCAGCAGCTTGATACAGTATGAAAAACTGTTTTTT.

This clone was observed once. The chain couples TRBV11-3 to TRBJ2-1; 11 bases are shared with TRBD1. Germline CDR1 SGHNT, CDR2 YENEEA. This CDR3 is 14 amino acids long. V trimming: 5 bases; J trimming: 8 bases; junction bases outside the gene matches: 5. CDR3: CASSVRTGGYEQFF. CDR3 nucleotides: TGTGCCAGCAGCGTAAGGACAGGGGGCTATGAGCAGTTCTTC.

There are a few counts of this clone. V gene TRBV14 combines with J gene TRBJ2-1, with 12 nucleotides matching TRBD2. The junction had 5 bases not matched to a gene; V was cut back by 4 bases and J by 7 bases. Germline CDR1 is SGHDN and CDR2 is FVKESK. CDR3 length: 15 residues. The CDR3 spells CASSPRLAGANEQFF. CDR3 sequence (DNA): TGTGCCAGCAGCCCGAGACTAGCGGGAGCTAATGAGCAGTTCTTC.

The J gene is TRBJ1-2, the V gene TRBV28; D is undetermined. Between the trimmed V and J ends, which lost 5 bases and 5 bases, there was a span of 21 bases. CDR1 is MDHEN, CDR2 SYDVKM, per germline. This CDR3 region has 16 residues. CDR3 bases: TGTGCCAGCAGTCCAATTATGCATCAGTATTTATATGGCTACACCTTC. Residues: CASSPIMHQYLYGYTF.

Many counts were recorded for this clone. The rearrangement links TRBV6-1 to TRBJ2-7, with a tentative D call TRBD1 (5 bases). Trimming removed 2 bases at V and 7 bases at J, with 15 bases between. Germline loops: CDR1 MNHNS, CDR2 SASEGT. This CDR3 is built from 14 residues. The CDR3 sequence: CASSELQAFREQYF. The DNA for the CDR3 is TGTGCCAGCAGTGAACTACAGGCGTTCCGGGAGCAGTACTTC.

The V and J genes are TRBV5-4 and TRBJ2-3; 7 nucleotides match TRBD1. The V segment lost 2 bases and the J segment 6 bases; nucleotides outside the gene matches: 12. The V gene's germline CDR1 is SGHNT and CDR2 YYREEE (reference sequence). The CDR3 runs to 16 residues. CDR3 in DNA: TGTGCCAGCAGCTTCAATGAGGGGGCCTATGTGGATACGCAGTATTTT. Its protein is CASSFNEGAYVDTQYF.

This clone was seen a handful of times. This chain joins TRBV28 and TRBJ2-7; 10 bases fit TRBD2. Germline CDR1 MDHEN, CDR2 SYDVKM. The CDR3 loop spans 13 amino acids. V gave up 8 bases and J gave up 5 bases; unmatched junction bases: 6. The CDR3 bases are TGTGCCAGCGCTCTAGCGGGAGTTAACGAGCAGTACTTC. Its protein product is CASALAGVNEQYF.

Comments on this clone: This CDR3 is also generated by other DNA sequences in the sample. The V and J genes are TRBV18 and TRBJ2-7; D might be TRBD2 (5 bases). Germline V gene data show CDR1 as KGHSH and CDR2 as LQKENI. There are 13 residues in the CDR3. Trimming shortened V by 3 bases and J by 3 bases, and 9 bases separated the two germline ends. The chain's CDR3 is CASSPLRGYEQYF. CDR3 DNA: TGTGCCAGCTCACCTCTCCGGGGCTACGAGCAGTACTTC.

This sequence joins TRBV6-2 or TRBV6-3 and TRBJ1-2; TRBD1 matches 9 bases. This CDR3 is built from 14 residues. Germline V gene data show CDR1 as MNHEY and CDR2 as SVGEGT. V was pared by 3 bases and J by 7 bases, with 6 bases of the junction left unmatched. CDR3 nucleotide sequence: TGTGCCAGCAGTTATCAAGGGACAGGGCTTGGCTACACCTTC. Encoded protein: CASSYQGTGLGYTF.

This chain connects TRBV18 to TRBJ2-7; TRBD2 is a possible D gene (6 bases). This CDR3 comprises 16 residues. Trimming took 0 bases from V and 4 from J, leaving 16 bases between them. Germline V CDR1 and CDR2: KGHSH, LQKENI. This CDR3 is CASSPPSGGIGYEQYF. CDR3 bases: TGTGCCAGCTCACCACCGTCCGGGGGAATTGGGTACGAGCAGTACTTC.

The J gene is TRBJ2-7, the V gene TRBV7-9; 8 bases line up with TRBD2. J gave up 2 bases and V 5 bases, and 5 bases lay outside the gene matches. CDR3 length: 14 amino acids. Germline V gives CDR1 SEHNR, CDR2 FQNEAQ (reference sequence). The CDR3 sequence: CASSTSGGPYEQYF. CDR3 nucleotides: TGTGCCAGCAGCACGAGCGGGGGACCCTACGAGCAGTACTTC.

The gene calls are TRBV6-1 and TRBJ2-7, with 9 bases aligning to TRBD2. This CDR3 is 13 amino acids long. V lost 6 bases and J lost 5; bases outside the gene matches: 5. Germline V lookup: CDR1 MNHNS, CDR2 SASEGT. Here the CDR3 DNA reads TGTGCCAGCAGATCTAGCGGGACGGACGAGCAGTACTTC. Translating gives CASRSSGTDEQYF.

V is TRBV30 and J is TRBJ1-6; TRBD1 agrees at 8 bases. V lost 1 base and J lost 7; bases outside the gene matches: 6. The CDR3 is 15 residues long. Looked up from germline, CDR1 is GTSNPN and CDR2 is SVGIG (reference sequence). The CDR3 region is CAWSARDRINSPLHF. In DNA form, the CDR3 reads TGTGCCTGGAGTGCCCGGGACAGGATAAATTCACCCCTCCACTTT.

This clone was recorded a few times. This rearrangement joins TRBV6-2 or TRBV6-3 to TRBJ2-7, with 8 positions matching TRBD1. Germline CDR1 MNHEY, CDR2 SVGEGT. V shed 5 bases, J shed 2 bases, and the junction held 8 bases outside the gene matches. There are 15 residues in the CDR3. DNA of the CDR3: TGTGCCAGCAGTAACCCCCGGACAGGGACCTACGAGCAGTACTTC. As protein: CASSNPRTGTYEQYF.

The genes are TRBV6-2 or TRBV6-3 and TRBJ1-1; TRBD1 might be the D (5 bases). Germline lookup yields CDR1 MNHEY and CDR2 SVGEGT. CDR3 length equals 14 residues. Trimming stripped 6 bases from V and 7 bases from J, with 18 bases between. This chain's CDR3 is CASSRRGSGFEAFF. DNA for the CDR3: TGTGCCAGCAGCCGGCGGGGGTCAGGATTTGAAGCTTTCTTT.

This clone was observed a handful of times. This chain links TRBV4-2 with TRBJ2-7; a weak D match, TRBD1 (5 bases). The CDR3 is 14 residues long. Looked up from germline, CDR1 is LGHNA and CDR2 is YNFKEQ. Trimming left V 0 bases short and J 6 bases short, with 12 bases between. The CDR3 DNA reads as TGTGCCAGCAGCCAAGATAGGGGCCCCTTCGAGCAGTACTTC. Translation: CASSQDRGPFEQYF.

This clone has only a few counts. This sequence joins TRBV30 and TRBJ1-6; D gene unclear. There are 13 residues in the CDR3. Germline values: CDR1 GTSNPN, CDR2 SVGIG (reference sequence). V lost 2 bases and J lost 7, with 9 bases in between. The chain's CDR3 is CAWSFLVNSPLHF. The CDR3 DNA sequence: TGTGCCTGGAGTTTTTTAGTGAATTCACCCCTCCACTTT.

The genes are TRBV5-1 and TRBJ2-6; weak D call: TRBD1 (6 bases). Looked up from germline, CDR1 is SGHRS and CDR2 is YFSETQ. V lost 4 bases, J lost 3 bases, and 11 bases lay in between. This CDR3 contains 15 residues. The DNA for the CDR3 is TGCGCCAGCAGCCATGGACAGAGTGGGGCCAACGTCCTGACTTTC. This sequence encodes CASSHGQSGANVLTF.

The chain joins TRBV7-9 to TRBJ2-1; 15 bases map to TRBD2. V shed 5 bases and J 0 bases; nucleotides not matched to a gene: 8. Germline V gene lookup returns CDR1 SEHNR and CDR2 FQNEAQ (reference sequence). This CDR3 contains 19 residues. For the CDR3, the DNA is TGTGCCAGCAGCAAGGGACTAGCGGGAGGAGTTAGCTCCTACAATGAGCAGTTCTTC. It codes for CASSKGLAGGVSSYNEQFF.

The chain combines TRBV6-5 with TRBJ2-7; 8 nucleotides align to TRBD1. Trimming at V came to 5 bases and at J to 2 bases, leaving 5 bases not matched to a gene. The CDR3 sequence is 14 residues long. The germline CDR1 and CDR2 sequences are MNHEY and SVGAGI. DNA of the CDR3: TGTGCCAGCAGTCGCGGGACAGGAACCTACGAGCAGTACTTC. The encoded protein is CASSRGTGTYEQYF.